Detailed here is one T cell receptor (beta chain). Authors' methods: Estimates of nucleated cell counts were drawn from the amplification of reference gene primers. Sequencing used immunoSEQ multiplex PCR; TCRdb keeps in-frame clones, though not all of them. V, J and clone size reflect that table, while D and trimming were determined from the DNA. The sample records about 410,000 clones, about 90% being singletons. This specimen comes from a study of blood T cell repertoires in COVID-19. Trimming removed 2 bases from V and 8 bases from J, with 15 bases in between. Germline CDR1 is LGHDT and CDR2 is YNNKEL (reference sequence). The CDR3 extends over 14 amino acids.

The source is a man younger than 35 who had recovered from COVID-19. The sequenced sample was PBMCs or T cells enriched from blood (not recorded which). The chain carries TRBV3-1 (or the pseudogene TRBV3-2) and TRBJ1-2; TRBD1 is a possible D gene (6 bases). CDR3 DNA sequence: TGTGCCAGCAGCCAATTGAGCGGGGGCCGGGGCTACACCTTC. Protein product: CASSQLSGGRGYTF.